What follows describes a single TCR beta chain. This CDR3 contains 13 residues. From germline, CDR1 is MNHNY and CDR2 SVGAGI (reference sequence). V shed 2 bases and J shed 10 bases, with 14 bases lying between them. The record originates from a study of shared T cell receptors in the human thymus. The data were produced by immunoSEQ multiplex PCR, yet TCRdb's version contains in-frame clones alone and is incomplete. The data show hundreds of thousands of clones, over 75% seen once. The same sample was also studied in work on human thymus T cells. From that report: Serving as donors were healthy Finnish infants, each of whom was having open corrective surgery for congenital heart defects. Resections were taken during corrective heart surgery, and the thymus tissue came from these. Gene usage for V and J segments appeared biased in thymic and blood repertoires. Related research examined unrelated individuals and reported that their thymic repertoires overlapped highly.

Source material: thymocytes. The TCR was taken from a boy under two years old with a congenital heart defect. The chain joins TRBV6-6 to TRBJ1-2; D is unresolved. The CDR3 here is CASSYRVRRDYTF. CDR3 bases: TGTGCCAGCAGTTACCGGGTCCGGAGGGACTACACCTTC.